A selection of T cell receptor beta chains follows, all from one sample in a study of beta chain features in type 1 diabetes. The assay was immunoSEQ multiplex PCR, and TCRdb's table has in-frame clones only and misses some. The data hold 300,000 to 400,000 clones, with roughly 9.6% observed a single time. The specimen sequenced was naive CD4+ T cells from blood. Receptors originate from a woman between 25 and 40 years old in good health. CDR3s include the opening cysteine and the closing phenylalanine or tryptophan. The D gene is left open where the match is weak. Not all rows give a size; the values are once, few, many and, for expanded clones, a class.

>-|-|TRBV5-1|TRBJ2-5
CASSLEGAGVGETQYF
TGCGCCAGCAGCTTGGAAGGGGCAGGTGTGGGAGAGACCCAGTACTTC
>-|-|TRBV6-1|TRBJ1-2
CASSEGEGYYGYTF
TGTGCCAGCAGTGAAGGGGAGGGTTACTATGGCTACACCTTC
>TRBD1|once|TRBV2|TRBJ2-5
CASSAGTGGGETQYF
TGTGCCAGCAGTGCCGGGACAGGGGGCGGAGAGACCCAGTACTTC
>TRBD1|-|TRBV29-1|TRBJ2-5
CSVTTGGTSETQYF
TGCAGCGTTACGACAGGGGGCACCTCAGAGACCCAGTACTTC
>TRBD1|few|TRBV11-2|TRBJ2-7
CASSSTGSYEQYF
TGTGCCAGCAGCTCGACAGGGTCCTACGAGCAGTACTTC
>-|-|TRBV6-6|TRBJ2-7
CASTRDFEQYF
TGTGCCAGCACGAGGGATTTCGAGCAGTACTTC
>TRBD2|-|TRBV30|TRBJ2-5
CAWAPGTSGRMGTQYF
TGTGCCTGGGCCCCGGGGACTAGCGGGAGAATGGGGACCCAGTACTTC
>TRBD2|-|TRBV7-2|TRBJ2-3
CASSLVLAGFADTQYF
TGTGCCAGCAGCTTAGTGCTAGCGGGATTTGCGGATACGCAGTATTTT
>TRBD1|few|TRBV6-5|TRBJ1-2
CASRLKTGYGYTF
TGTGCCAGCAGACTAAAGACAGGGTATGGCTACACCTTC
>-|few|TRBV4-2|TRBJ2-7
CASSPAKAGSSYEQYF
TGTGCCAGCAGCCCAGCTAAGGCGGGGAGCTCCTACGAGCAGTACTTC
>-|few|TRBV4-3|TRBJ1-4
CASSHRPGQGVEKLFF
TGCGCCAGCAGCCACAGACCGGGACAAGGAGTAGAAAAACTGTTTTTT
>-|few|TRBV9|TRBJ1-2
CASSTQGANYGYTF
TGTGCCAGCAGCACACAGGGAGCTAACTATGGCTACACCTTC
>-|-|TRBV2|TRBJ2-1
CASRRGTTPYNEQFF
TGTGCCAGCAGGAGGGGGACTACTCCCTACAATGAGCAGTTCTTC
>-|-|TRBV15|TRBJ1-3
CATSRDRGKGGNTIYF
TGTGCCACCAGCAGAGATCGGGGGAAAGGAGGAAACACCATATATTTT
>TRBD2|few|TRBV7-9|TRBJ2-5
CASSLGLAGPETQYF
TGTGCCAGCAGCTTGGGACTAGCGGGACCAGAGACCCAGTACTTC
>TRBD2|few|TRBV5-6|TRBJ2-1
CASSLAIGGSYNEQFF
TGTGCCAGCAGCTTGGCCATCGGGGGGTCCTACAATGAGCAGTTCTTC